This T cell receptor beta chain was sequenced during a study of blood T cells in healthy people across ages. The use of a sample-barcoded 5' primer and a J-beta primer mix characterized a second PCR of roughly 7 to 11 cycles. TCRdb fed the 5' RACE reads into MiXCR, producing one record per CDR3 protein. The sample has about 800,000 distinct CDR3 sequences; more than 45% are singletons. The germline V gene has CDR1 MNHEY and CDR2 SMNVEV (reference sequence). There are 15 residues in the CDR3. Trimming removed 1 base from V and 5 bases from J; junction bases left unmatched: 6. Sequenced input: blood. V and J are TRBV27 and TRBJ1-2; 8 nucleotides align to TRBD1. The TCR sequence derives from a man aged 25-40 years in good health. DNA for the CDR3: TGTGCCAGCAGTTTATTTGGACAGGGCTATTATGGCTACACCTTC. It yields the protein CASSLFGQGYYGYTF.